The present entry profiles one TCR beta chain with its context. Its matching antigen is unknown. The multiple sclerosis control cohort comprised treatment-naive individuals presenting with stable or active relapsing-remitting disease. FACS enriched CD8+ TEMRA cells, while bulk CD8+ and CD4+ were negatively isolated. The sample originates from a study of CD8 T cells in Susac syndrome. Random hexamers primed reverse transcription of 0.5 to 1 ug RNA. TCR beta CDR3 was amplified by immunoSEQ covering 54 Vbeta and 13 Jbeta. TCRdb re-called the immunoSEQ multiplex PCR reads through MiXCR, storing one row per CDR3 protein. The profile shows around 160,000 distinct CDR3 sequences, approximately 94% of them singletons. Broader study findings: The relatively small number of individuals in the TCR sequencing and HLA analysis was acknowledged by the study.

The origin of this receptor is a human donor with multiple sclerosis. Sequencing was performed on CD4+ T cells from PBMCs.

The CDR3 DNA is TGTGCCAGCAGTCCACGCGGCAGGGGGATTCAGCCCCAGCATTTT. It codes for CASSPRGRGIQPQHF. The chain joins TRBV28 to TRBJ1-5; TRBD1 aligns across 7 bases. J was trimmed by 6 bases and V by 5 bases; bases with no gene match: 10. The germline V gene has CDR1 MDHEN and CDR2 SYDVKM. This CDR3 region has 15 residues.